The next 23 T cell receptor beta chains were all read from a single sample in a study of Ad26.COV2.S vaccination and SARS-CoV-2 variants. TCRdb keeps only in-frame clones here, not all; method: immunoSEQ multiplex PCR. This table has more than 300,000 clones, 85% appearing once. Specified treatment: over 15 received Ad26.COV2.S at low or high dose, single or two shots; 5 received placebo; per-sample allocation not given. Day 63 after the first injection of vaccine or placebo was the sampling time. Sample: peripheral blood, taken in a trial of Ad26.COV2.S vaccine versus placebo. These receptors were obtained from a person between 18 and 65 years old who received the Ad26.COV2.S COVID-19 vaccine or a placebo.

A note on this clone: Other DNA sequences from this sample encode an identical CDR3 as well. This chain joins TRBV3-1 (or the pseudogene TRBV3-2) and TRBJ2-7; no clear D. The germline CDR1 and CDR2 sequences are LGHDT and YNNKEL (reference sequence). The CDR3 loop spans 13 amino acids. With 2 bases removed from V and 2 bases from J, the gap between germline ends came to 7 bases. In DNA, the CDR3 is TGTGCCAGCAGCCAATCAGGACCCTACGAGCAGTACTTC. Its translation is CASSQSGPYEQYF.

The chain combines TRBV19 with TRBJ2-1; 7 positions match TRBD1. The ends lost 3 bases at V and 9 bases at J; junction bases unmatched: 5. The CDR3 is 13 amino acids. Germline CDR1 LNHDA, CDR2 SQIVND (reference sequence). This CDR3 reads CASSIGRQGEQFF. The CDR3 bases are TGTGCCAGTAGTATTGGCCGACAGGGTGAGCAGTTCTTC.

The genes are TRBV7-9 and TRBJ1-2, with TRBD1 matching 9 bases. This CDR3 contains 14 residues. Trimming at V came to 5 bases and at J to 4 bases, leaving 5 bases not matched to a gene. Germline V CDR1 and CDR2: SEHNR, FQNEAQ (reference sequence). The CDR3 loop is CASSTGQGLYGYTF. CDR3 nucleotide sequence: TGTGCCAGCAGCACCGGACAGGGGCTCTATGGCTACACCTTC.

The V call is TRBV19, the J call TRBJ1-1; D perhaps matches TRBD1 (6 bases). Germline CDR1 LNHDA, CDR2 SQIVND (reference sequence). This CDR3 is 14 amino acids long. Trimming removed 10 bases from V and 0 bases from J, with 15 bases in between. CDR3 nucleotides: TGTGCCATAACCGGGACACCTATGAACACTGAAGCTTTCTTT. Amino acids: CAITGTPMNTEAFF.

This chain uses TRBV7-9 with TRBJ1-1, with a tentative D call TRBD1 (6 bases). The V gene's germline CDR1 is SEHNR and CDR2 FQNEAQ (reference sequence). V lost 0 bases, J lost 6 bases, and 14 bases lay in between. CDR3 length: 15 residues. The DNA of the CDR3 is TGTGCCAGCAGCTTAGCCAGGGGCATGGGTGCTGAAGCTTTCTTT. Translation gives CASSLARGMGAEAFF.

This clone was seen a handful of times. The chain couples TRBV19 to TRBJ1-5; D is uncertain. V was shortened by 4 bases and J by 0 bases, with 4 bases between the two germline ends. The CDR3 has 13 residues. Germline CDR1 is LNHDA and CDR2 is SQIVND (reference sequence). This CDR3 reads CASSKGSNQPQHF. DNA for the CDR3: TGTGCCAGTAGTAAGGGTAGCAATCAGCCCCAGCATTTT.

The chain employs TRBV7-9 and TRBJ1-4; D uncertain. The CDR3 covers 14 residues. The V gene lost 6 bases and the J gene lost 3 bases, with 11 bases spanning the gap. CDR1 and CDR2 (germline): SEHNR, FQNEAQ (reference sequence). This chain's CDR3 is CASSLSPANEKLFF. The CDR3 DNA sequence: TGTGCCAGCAGTTTAAGTCCGGCTAATGAAAAACTGTTTTTT.

The chain couples TRBV7-9 to TRBJ1-2, with a possible D match to TRBD1 (5 bases). Germline lookup yields CDR1 SEHNR and CDR2 FQNEAQ (reference sequence). Between the trimmed V and J ends, which lost 4 bases and 7 bases, there was a span of 16 bases. This CDR3 is 14 amino acids long. CDR3 amino acids: CASSYNPGLRGYTF. CDR3 sequence (DNA): TGTGCCAGCAGCTACAACCCGGGACTCCGTGGCTACACCTTC.

The chain uses TRBV9 and TRBJ2-7; 10 bases match TRBD1. In germline, CDR1 is SGDLS, CDR2 YYNGEE. Unmatched junction bases numbered 3, after V lost 0 bases and J lost 3 bases. The CDR3 length is 15 residues. DNA of the CDR3: TGTGCCAGCAGCGTAGGGACAGGGGGTAACTACGAGCAGTACTTC. Amino acids: CASSVGTGGNYEQYF. Full variable domain (missing parts from reference TRBV9 and TRBJ2-7): DSGVTQTPKHLITATGQRVTLRCSPRSGDLSVYWYQQSLDQGLQFLIQYYNGEERAKGNILERFSAQQFPDLHSELNLSSLELGDSALYFCASSVGTGGNYEQYFGPGTRLTVT.

The rearrangement links TRBV6-4 to TRBJ1-5; D ambiguous. In germline, CDR1 is MRHNA, CDR2 SNTAGT. This CDR3 is built from 14 residues. Trimming pared 6 bases from V and 2 bases from J, leaving 11 bases between. The CDR3 loop reads CASRRAPCNQPQHF. The CDR3 nucleotides are TGTGCCAGCAGGAGGGCCCCTTGCAATCAGCCCCAGCATTTT.

V is TRBV4-1 and J is TRBJ2-1; 11 bases fit TRBD2. The CDR3 runs 19 residues. V trimming: 3 bases; J trimming: 5 bases; junction bases outside the gene matches: 15. Germline-derived CDR1 and CDR2 are MGHRA and YSYEKL. The CDR3 sequence is CASSHFTRSLAGAHNEQFF. As DNA, the CDR3 is TGCGCCAGCAGCCACTTTACCCGCTCACTAGCGGGGGCCCACAATGAGCAGTTCTTC.

The chain has TRBV11-3 and TRBJ2-2; 8 nucleotides match TRBD1. V was pared by 3 bases and J by 1 base, with 1 base of the junction left unmatched. The V gene's germline CDR1 is SGHNT and CDR2 YENEEA. This CDR3 is 15 amino acids long. CDR3 coding DNA: TGTGCCAGCAGCTTCGGGACAGGGAACACCGGGGAGCTGTTTTTT. It is translated as CASSFGTGNTGELFF.

This rearrangement joins TRBV7-2 to TRBJ2-1, with 7 positions matching TRBD2. The length of the CDR3 is 18 residues. Germline trimming cut 0 bases from V and 4 bases from J; bases unmatched to any gene: 12. Germline CDR1 and CDR2: SGHTA and FQGNSA. CDR3 region: CASSLALLTSPVYNEQFF. For the CDR3, the DNA is TGTGCCAGCAGCTTAGCGCTTCTGACTAGCCCCGTGTACAATGAGCAGTTCTTC.

The chain carries TRBV3-1 (or the pseudogene TRBV3-2) and TRBJ2-3, with 8 bases that match TRBD2. In germline, CDR1 is LGHDT, CDR2 YNNKEL (reference sequence). V dropped 3 bases and J dropped 4; count of bases not matched to a gene: 0. This CDR3 has 13 amino acids. CDR3: CASSQRGADTQYF. CDR3 nucleotide sequence: TGTGCCAGCAGCCAGCGGGGGGCAGATACGCAGTATTTT.

The rearrangement joins TRBV12-3 or TRBV12-4 to TRBJ1-2, with 10 bases matching TRBD1. With V trimmed by 7 bases and J by 5 bases, 4 bases remained unmatched. The length of the CDR3 is 13 residues. In DNA, the CDR3 is TGTGCCAGCACCCCGGGACAGGGGTATGGCTACACCTTC. Protein sequence: CASTPGQGYGYTF.

The chain joins TRBV5-4 to TRBJ2-7; TRBD1 matches at 8 bases. Trimming removed 4 bases from V and 2 bases from J; junction bases left unmatched: 8. From germline, CDR1 is SGHNT and CDR2 YYREEE (reference sequence). This CDR3 has 15 amino acids. The CDR3 spells CASSAQGQGTYEQYF. CDR3 bases: TGTGCCAGCAGCGCTCAAGGACAGGGAACCTACGAGCAGTACTTC.

The chain joins TRBV6-4 to TRBJ2-3, with D possibly matching TRBD1 (6 bases). Germline V gene data show CDR1 as MRHNA and CDR2 as SNTAGT. The V gene lost 6 bases and the J gene lost 0 bases, with 10 bases spanning the gap. The CDR3 extends over 14 amino acids. The CDR3 nucleotides read TGTGCCAGCAGCAGACAGGATAGCACAGATACGCAGTATTTT. Protein sequence: CASSRQDSTDTQYF.

The chain links TRBV5-1 to TRBJ1-2; no clear D gene. The V end lost 0 bases, the J end lost 7 bases, and 16 bases lay between the germline ends. CDR1 SGHRS and CDR2 YFSETQ come from the germline V gene. The CDR3 length is 15 residues. CDR3: CASSLAVSSLGGYTF. The CDR3 DNA sequence: TGCGCCAGCAGCTTGGCCGTATCCTCCCTGGGTGGCTACACCTTC.

This chain joins TRBV7-5 and TRBJ1-2; no check of the table's D call, TRBD1, against the DNA was made. TRBV7-5 is deemed a pseudogene. The CDR3 consists of 14 residues. The CDR3 is CARSLAGQGTGYTF. CDR3 in DNA: TGTGCCAGAAGCTTAGCTGGACAGGGTACTGGCTACACCTTC.

The chain joins TRBV6-5 to TRBJ1-3; no firm D call. The germline gives CDR1 MNHEY, CDR2 SVGAGI. CDR3 length: 16 residues. V was clipped by 0 bases and J by 0 bases, with 9 bases between them. The CDR3 spells CASSYSSGSSGNTIYF. Written as DNA, the CDR3 is TGTGCCAGCAGTTACTCTTCGGGGTCCTCTGGAAACACCATATATTTT.

The rearrangement uses TRBV28 and TRBJ2-5; D not resolved. Trimming took 5 bases from V and 6 from J, leaving 16 bases between them. Germline CDR1 reads MDHEN; CDR2 reads SYDVKM. CDR3 length: 14 amino acids. Here the CDR3 DNA reads TGTGCCAGCAGTGTAAACCTTTCCGGGCAGACCCAGTACTTC. It translates to CASSVNLSGQTQYF.

This clone was detected a few times. Written as DNA, the CDR3 is TGTGCCAGTAGTATAGTTTATGGTGAGGAATGGAATGAGCAGTTCTTC. It yields the protein CASSIVYGEEWNEQFF. The genes are TRBV19 and TRBJ2-1; D is unclear. The ends were cut back, 1 base at V and 7 bases at J, with 17 bases in the middle. The CDR3 totals 16 residues. Germline values: CDR1 LNHDA, CDR2 SQIVND (reference sequence).

The V gene is TRBV10-3, the J gene TRBJ2-7, with D uncertain. V was pared by 4 bases and J by 1 base, with 11 bases between. The germline gives CDR1 ENHRY, CDR2 SYGVKD. CDR3 length equals 14 residues. Here the CDR3 DNA reads TGTGCCATCAGTGGCATGGGGTTGTCCTACGAGCAGTACTTC. This sequence encodes CAISGMGLSYEQYF.